This TCR beta chain was identified during a study of human thymus T cells (dated by TCRdb to about 2020). Some background on the complete study: The study characterized TCR alpha and beta repertoires from about 8 infant thymus samples and a few related peripheral blood samples. The cohort included several male and two female infants, with donor ages spanning 7 to 244 days. The investigation overall reported the following: Thymus samples yielded on average around 800,000 unique TCRB clonotypes, compared with 80,000 to 85,000 from blood samples. The related research found that thymic TCR repertoires overlapped highly between unrelated individuals. Both the thymic and the peripheral blood repertoires appeared to show biased V and J gene segment usage.

The immunoSEQ multiplex PCR assay was used to amplify the TCRB and TCRAD loci from a standardized amount of quality-controlled genomic DNA. The amplicons covered the V(D)J region and were long enough to include the CDR3 and to identify the V and J genes. Through the commercial immunoSEQ service, the amplicons were sequenced on an Illumina platform. Processing in the source paper ran as follows. Primer bias and sequencing errors were corrected as previously described, and TCRAD and TCRB definitions were based on the IMGT database. immunoSEQ Analyzer 3.0 and VDJTools were used for repertoire analysis, which covered basic statistics, V/J segment usage, diversity estimates, rarefaction and pairwise overlap. To estimate diversity, the Chao1, ChaoE, Efron-Thisted, Shannon and inverse Simpson indices were applied, and diversity was also estimated on datasets down-sampled to the smallest sample. Repertoire overlap used strict matching of CDR3 nucleotide sequence, V gene and J gene, with Jaccard-based multidimensional scaling clustering. The source is immuneACCESS, and TCRdb retained only in-frame sequences with V and J called. Part of the clones is not carried over; for the studies checked, unresolved V genes explain less than half of this, and the remainder is unexplained. The DNA gave D and trimming, while V, J and clone size come from that table. Within this sample are around 120,000 clones, with about 94% of them counted one time only. The ten most abundant clones make up 0.02% to 0.025% of the sample.

Of note for this clone: The antigen this receptor binds is unknown. No per-base quality is available; no much larger clone lies one base away.

The thymus tissue came from surgical resects taken out during corrective cardiac surgery. The donors were immunologically healthy infants in Finland who had open corrective cardiac surgery for congenital heart defects. Thymocytes were released mechanically from tissue and stored at -70 °C as pellets of about 9-32 million cells. A QIAsymphony instrument was used to extract genomic DNA from frozen cell pellets. From a lookup of the germline V gene (reference sequence), CDR1 and CDR2 are SEHNR and FQNEAQ. Trimming costs V 0 bases and J 0 bases, and their ends lie 7 bases apart. Including the terminal cysteine and phenylalanine, the CDR3 comprises 15 residues. CDR3 DNA is the only sequence kept; it has 45 bases, read in frame from the first base.

The chain is made from TRBV7-9 and TRBJ2-3; the D gene assignment is perhaps TRBD1 or TRBD2, with each matching 5 bases. Input material: thymus tissue. The clonotype originates from a boy under two years old with a congenital heart defect but otherwise immunologically healthy. CDR3 sequence: CASSLAEGSTDTQYF. The DNA sequence follows: TGTGCCAGCAGCTTAGCCGAGGGGAGCACAGATACGCAGTATTTT.